The clone carrying this T cell receptor beta chain was picked up many times. Its antigen is not identified. This entry is derived from a study of Graves' ophthalmopathy and Graves' hyperthyroidism. Study-wide context: No treatment had been given when peripheral blood was collected at initial diagnosis. Study-wide results and caveats: Among thyroid clonotypes expanded above 0.001 frequency, most also appeared in blood.

CDR3 regions of TCR beta were amplified from RNA transcripts. After a first-round RT-PCR with HTBI primers, a second-round multiplex PCR was run. MiXCR was run by TCRdb on the multiplex PCR reads, yielding one entry per CDR3 protein. The table shows more than 300,000 distinct CDR3 sequences, with approximately 15% occurring only once. Trimming cost V 3 bases and J 0 bases, with 14 bases left between them. CDR1 and CDR2 (germline): MGHDK, SYGVNS. The length of the CDR3 is 16 residues. Clinical symptoms, serum thyroxine, TRAb, thyroid ultrasound and orbital computed tomography formed the basis of diagnosis. The source of the PBMCs was more than 9.5 ml of fresh peripheral blood.

This chain uses TRBV25-1 with TRBJ1-2; D is ambiguous. Sequenced input: peripheral blood. This clonotype originated in a woman aged 18-29 years with stable Graves' hyperthyroidism. CDR3 sequence: CASSDPRTDANYGYTF. DNA of the CDR3: TGTGCCAGCAGTGACCCTCGGACCGACGCTAACTATGGCTACACCTTC.